This TCR beta chain was observed in a study of shared clonotypes between healthy human individuals. Overall study: Researchers drew samples from two women and three men aged 18 to 49. Three plates each covered CD4 naive and memory; CD8 naive two, CD8 memory one. Findings of the study overall: The study generally estimated greater richness for naive than memory subsets. Generation probability values for non-shared clonotypes were lower than those for clonotypes shared by all four donors.

Comment on this clone: The antigen is undetermined.

Germline values: CDR1 SGHAT, CDR2 FQNNGV. V dropped 1 base and J dropped 2 bases, with 10 bases sitting between them. There are 15 residues in the CDR3. Profiled with immunoSEQ multiplex PCR; TCRdb holds only in-frame clones, not every one. The repertoire holds about 800,000 clones, with about 96% as singletons. Naive CD8 cells comprised CD45RO-negative, CCR7-positively selected cells, excluding terminally differentiated effector memory CD45RA+ cells. Sequenced sample: naive CD8+ T cells sorted from blood. This clonotype was sampled from a young man in good health. This chain uses TRBV11-2 with TRBJ2-3; D perhaps matches TRBD1 (6 bases). CDR3 residues: CASSLGTEFTDTQYF. DNA for the CDR3: TGTGCCAGCAGCTTAGGGACAGAATTCACAGATACGCAGTATTTT.